This T cell receptor (beta chain) was captured in a study of T cell responses to AZD1222 COVID-19 vaccine. Broader study findings: A rise in Spike-specific TCR breadth and depth followed two AZD1222 doses.

This clone has a single count. Its antigen is not known. TCRdb keeps only in-frame clones here, not all; method: immunoSEQ multiplex PCR. Of tens of thousands of clones listed, 80% to 85% are singletons. Second-dose timings of about 4 or about 12 weeks were pooled. The length of the CDR3 is 11 residues. V dropped 5 bases and J dropped 12 bases, with 8 bases sitting between them. In germline, CDR1 is SGHTA, CDR2 FQGTGA. The V and J genes are TRBV7-3 and TRBJ1-6; D is perhaps TRBD1 (6 bases). This clonotype originated in an adult who received the AZD1222 COVID-19 vaccine. This specimen consisted of peripheral blood, obtained 28 days after the second AZD1222 dose. CDR3 sequence reads: CASSEGGPLHF. As DNA, the CDR3 is TGTGCCAGCAGCGAGGGGGGACCCCTCCACTTT.